The source of this T cell receptor (beta chain) is a study of blood T cell repertoires in COVID-19. About the study: Material from acute and convalescent COVID-19 was sourced from the United States, Italy and Spain. The cDNA or gDNA used as material had been derived from T cells, B-cell-depleted T cells, or PBMCs.

V shed 6 bases and J shed 1 base, with 9 bases lying between them. The CDR3 spans 13 residues. In germline, CDR1 is MGHRA, CDR2 YSYEKL. Study processing details: Reference gene primer amplification in the assay estimated nucleated cell counts. Libraries were prepared by immunoSEQ multiplex PCR; TCRdb keeps only in-frame clonotypes and omits some of them. That table is the source of V, J and clone size, and D and trimming were worked out from the DNA. The sample includes 43,000 or so clones, roughly four fifths of them seen just once. The rearrangement links TRBV4-1 to TRBJ1-1; no firm D call. The sequenced material came from peripheral blood. The clonotype originates from a woman aged 60-75 years with acute or convalescent COVID-19. CDR3 amino acids: CASRDTRNTEAFF. CDR3 nucleotide sequence: TGCGCCAGCAGAGACACCCGGAACACTGAAGCTTTCTTT.